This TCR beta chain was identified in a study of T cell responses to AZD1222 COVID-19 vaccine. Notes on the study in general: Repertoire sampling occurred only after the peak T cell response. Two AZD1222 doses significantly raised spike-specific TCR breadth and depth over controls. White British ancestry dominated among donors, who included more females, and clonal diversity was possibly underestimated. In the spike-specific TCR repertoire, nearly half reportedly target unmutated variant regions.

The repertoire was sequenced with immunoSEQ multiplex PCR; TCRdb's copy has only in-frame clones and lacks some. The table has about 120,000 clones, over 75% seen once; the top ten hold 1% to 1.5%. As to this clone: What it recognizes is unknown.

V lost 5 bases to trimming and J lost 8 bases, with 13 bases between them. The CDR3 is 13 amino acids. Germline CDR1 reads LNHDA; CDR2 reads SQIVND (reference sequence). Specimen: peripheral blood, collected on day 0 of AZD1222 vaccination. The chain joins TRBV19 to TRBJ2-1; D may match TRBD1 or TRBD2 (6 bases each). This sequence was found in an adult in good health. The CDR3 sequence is CASSDGGMDEQFF. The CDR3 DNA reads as TGTGCCAGTAGTGACGGGGGCATGGATGAGCAGTTCTTC.